This TCR beta chain appears in the sequencing data of a study of CD8 T cells in ankylosing spondylitis. Broader study findings: A motif of 8 or 9 highly homologous TCR beta variants was seen as apparently characteristic of ankylosing spondylitis blood. Disease-linked clones, CD8+, were relatively rare in peripheral blood. Certain motif variants had earlier been reported in reactive arthritis synovial fluid and blood.

Scientists made TCR beta libraries using quantitative 5'-RACE with molecular barcodes. MiXCR was run by TCRdb on the 5' RACE reads, yielding one entry per CDR3 protein. The table shows about 250,000 distinct CDR3 sequences, with roughly 8.2% occurring only once. Concerning this clonotype: Its antigen remains unknown. A much larger clone differs by one base, so this may be a read error.

The sequence was collected from a female donor with ankylosing spondylitis or in good health (not recorded which). Sequenced: blood, either unsorted or a sorted T cell fraction (not recorded which).

The CDR3: CACSFDVLPGQGNQPQHF. DNA of the CDR3: TGTGCCTGCAGTTTCGACGTCTTGCCGGGACAGGGGAATCAGCCCCAGCATTTT. J is TRBJ1-5 and V is TRBV12-3 or TRBV12-4, with 10 nucleotides matching TRBD1. The CDR3 has 18 amino acids.